The 18 T cell receptor beta chains below come from one sample, sequenced in a study of shared clonotypes between healthy human individuals. The data were produced by immunoSEQ multiplex PCR, yet TCRdb's version contains in-frame clones alone and is incomplete. The table lists some 2,100,000 clones, about 92% of them singletons. Cells designated naive CD8 were CD45RO-negative and were positively selected for CCR7, with terminally differentiated effector memory CD45RA+ cells excluded. Sequencing was done on a sample of naive CD8+ T cells from PBMCs. These receptors were taken from a man aged 18 to 29 in good health. Some clones in this sample may be carry-over from other donors' samples.

This clone was recorded only once. This chain connects TRBV28 to TRBJ2-2; D is undetermined. This CDR3 comprises 15 residues. The V and J ends lost 5 bases and 5 bases respectively, with 15 bases between them. Germline CDR1 is MDHEN and CDR2 is SYDVKM. CDR3 sequence: CASSPSGGGTGELFF. The CDR3 DNA reads as TGTGCCAGCAGTCCATCGGGCGGCGGAACCGGGGAGCTGTTTTTT.

This clone has only a few counts. Other DNA sequences of this sample code for an identical CDR3. This chain's CDR3 is CASSLEAGLNTEAFF. In DNA, the CDR3 is TGTGCCAGCAGCTTAGAGGCAGGATTGAACACTGAAGCTTTCTTT. The rearrangement joins TRBV7-9 to TRBJ1-1; D call uncertain. The CDR3 has 15 residues. Germline CDR1 and CDR2: SEHNR and FQNEAQ (reference sequence). V was clipped by 1 base and J by 0 bases, with 9 bases between them. The full variable domain, rest sourced from reference TRBV7-9 and TRBJ1-1, is DTGVSQNPRHKITKRGQNVTFRCDPISEHNRLYWYRQTLGQGPEFLTYFQNEAQLEKSRLLSDRFSAERPKGSFSTLEIQRTEQGDSAMYLCASSLEAGLNTEAFFGQGTRLTVV.

The rearrangement uses TRBV7-2 and TRBJ1-1; 8 bases fit TRBD1. Germline CDR1 and CDR2: SGHTA and FQGNSA. The CDR3 is 13 residues long. The trim removed 8 bases at V and 6 bases at J, leaving 8 bases unmatched. CDR3 DNA sequence: TGTGCCAGCGGGCGACAGGGGAGCGCTGAAGCTTTCTTT. Translation gives CASGRQGSAEAFF.

The J gene is TRBJ2-7, the V gene TRBV10-1; 8 nucleotides line up with TRBD2. Germline assignment: CDR1 WNHNN and CDR2 SYGVQD (reference sequence). The CDR3 length is 14 residues. Trimming took 1 base from V and 2 from J; bases not matched to a gene: 1. DNA for the CDR3: TGCGCCAGCAGTGAGTTTAGCGGGACCTACGAGCAGTACTTC. Its protein product is CASSEFSGTYEQYF.

The chain recombines TRBV7-8 with TRBJ2-7, with unresolved D. The germline V and J ends were trimmed by 5 bases and 6 bases, with 8 bases remaining between them. Germline CDR1 reads SGHVS; CDR2 reads FQNEAQ. This CDR3 has 11 amino acids. The chain's CDR3 is CASSLRSEQYF. The CDR3 coding sequence is TGTGCCAGCAGCCTCCGGTCCGAGCAGTACTTC.

V is TRBV2 and J is TRBJ1-3, with TRBD1 identical over 7 bases. The CDR3 has 18 residues. With 6 bases clipped from V and 4 bases from J, the junction kept 18 bases outside the gene matches. Germline values: CDR1 SNHLY, CDR2 FYNNEI. CDR3 region: CASRGTRTLTGPGNTIYF. CDR3 in DNA: TGTGCCAGCAGGGGAACTAGAACGCTGACAGGGCCCGGAAACACCATATATTTT.

The gene calls are TRBV10-1 and TRBJ2-1, with TRBD1 matching over 7 bases. V was pared by 6 bases and J by 8 bases, with 13 bases of the junction left unmatched. The CDR3 is 15 residues long. CDR1 and CDR2 (germline): WNHNN, SYGVQD (reference sequence). The CDR3 nucleotides read TGCGCCAGCAGCAAGCGACAGGGAGTGGGCGATGAGCAGTTCTTC. Translation: CASSKRQGVGDEQFF.

The chain is built from TRBV18 and TRBJ2-7; TRBD2 aligns across 7 bases. The CDR3 is 14 residues long. CDR1 is KGHSH, CDR2 LQKENI, per germline. With 8 bases clipped from V and 1 base from J, the junction kept 8 bases outside the gene matches. The CDR3 loop is CASARDYLSYEQYF. In DNA form, the CDR3 reads TGTGCCAGCGCGAGGGACTACCTTTCCTACGAGCAGTACTTC.

The chain uses TRBV28 and TRBJ1-2; the D is unclear. The germline V and J ends were trimmed by 9 bases and 8 bases, with 19 bases remaining between them. CDR1 is MDHEN and CDR2 is SYDVKM in the germline V gene. CDR3 size: 13 residues. The CDR3 nucleotides read TGTGCCAGTAGCAACACGGCGATCGCCGGCTACACCTTC. This sequence encodes CASSNTAIAGYTF.

The J gene is TRBJ2-7, the V gene TRBV5-8, with 14 bases fitting TRBD2. CDR1 is SGHTS, CDR2 YDEGEE, per germline. J gave up 4 bases and V 4 bases, and 7 bases lay outside the gene matches. The CDR3 extends over 16 amino acids. CDR3 loop: CASSPGGTSGSYEQYF. Here the CDR3 DNA reads TGTGCCAGCAGCCCCGGGGGGACTAGCGGGAGTTACGAGCAGTACTTC.

The gene calls are TRBV18 and TRBJ1-2; 9 nucleotides match TRBD1. CDR1 and CDR2 (germline): KGHSH, LQKENI. The CDR3 contains 13 residues. V shed 3 bases, J shed 5 bases, and the junction held 1 base outside the gene matches. The CDR3 DNA follows: TGTGCCAGCTCACCTGACAGGGGGTATGGCTACACCTTC. It codes for CASSPDRGYGYTF.

CDR3 region: CASSPDLWEGSPLHF. The CDR3 region has the DNA TGTGCCAGCAGTCCCGACTTATGGGAGGGTTCACCCCTCCACTTT. The chain carries TRBV6-5 and TRBJ1-6; no reliable D call. V was trimmed by 5 bases and J by 9 bases, leaving 17 bases between them. The germline V gene has CDR1 MNHEY and CDR2 SVGAGI. The CDR3 runs 15 residues.

This rearrangement joins TRBV30 to TRBJ2-7, with 9 nucleotides matching TRBD1. The CDR3 is made up of 14 amino acids. Germline CDR1 reads GTSNPN; CDR2 reads SVGIG (reference sequence). V gave up 2 bases and J gave up 5 bases; unmatched junction bases: 7. The CDR3 protein is CAWSSGQGINEQYF. CDR3 coding DNA: TGTGCCTGGAGTTCGGGACAGGGTATAAACGAGCAGTACTTC.

The chain couples TRBV28 to TRBJ2-1, with 9 positions matching TRBD2. With V trimmed by 7 bases and J by 4 bases, 11 bases remained unmatched. In germline, CDR1 is MDHEN, CDR2 SYDVKM. The CDR3 contains 16 residues. The CDR3 DNA is TGTGCCAGCACTAAACGGGGGACTAGCAAGTACAATGAGCAGTTCTTC. Its protein product is CASTKRGTSKYNEQFF.

The rearrangement links TRBV4-1 to TRBJ2-2; no firm D call. This CDR3 has 12 amino acids. V gave up 6 bases and J gave up 5 bases, with 7 bases separating them. Germline V gene lookup returns CDR1 MGHRA and CDR2 YSYEKL. Here the CDR3 reads CASRIVTGELFF. The CDR3 DNA is TGCGCCAGCAGGATCGTGACCGGGGAGCTGTTTTTT.

This chain joins TRBV14 and TRBJ2-5; D remains unclear. V was cut by 0 bases and J by 5 bases, with 10 bases left in between. The CDR3 is 14 amino acids. CDR1 is SGHDN, CDR2 FVKESK, per germline. The CDR3 loop is CASSQDYYRETQYF. CDR3 bases: TGTGCCAGCAGCCAAGACTACTACCGGGAGACCCAGTACTTC.

The chain recombines TRBV5-6 with TRBJ2-7; D call uncertain. The CDR3 consists of 14 residues. Trimming took off 4 bases at V and 3 bases at J, with 14 bases between the two ends. Germline loops: CDR1 SGHDT, CDR2 YYEEEE. The CDR3 region is CASSLPGLNYEQYF. The CDR3 DNA follows: TGTGCCAGCAGCCTCCCCGGGCTAAACTACGAGCAGTACTTC.

The chain recombines TRBV5-1 with TRBJ1-3, with a possible D match to TRBD1 (5 bases). V gave up 4 bases and J gave up 2 bases, with 10 bases separating them. This CDR3 spans 14 amino acids. Germline V gene lookup returns CDR1 SGHRS and CDR2 YFSETQ. The CDR3 DNA follows: TGCGCCAGCAGCCTTAACAGGCCTGGAAACACCATATATTTT. Its translation: CASSLNRPGNTIYF.